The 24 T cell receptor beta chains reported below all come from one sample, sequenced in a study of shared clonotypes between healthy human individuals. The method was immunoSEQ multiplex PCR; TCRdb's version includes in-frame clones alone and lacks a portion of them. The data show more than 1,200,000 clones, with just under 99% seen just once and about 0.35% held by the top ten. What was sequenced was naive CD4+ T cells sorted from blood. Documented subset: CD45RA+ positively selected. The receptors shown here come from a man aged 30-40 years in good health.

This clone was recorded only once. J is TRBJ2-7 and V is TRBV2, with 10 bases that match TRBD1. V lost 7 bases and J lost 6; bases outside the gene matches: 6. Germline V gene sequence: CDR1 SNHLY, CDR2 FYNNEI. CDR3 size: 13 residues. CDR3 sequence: CASTRDRGSEQYF. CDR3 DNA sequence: TGTGCCAGCACCCGGGACAGGGGTTCCGAGCAGTACTTC. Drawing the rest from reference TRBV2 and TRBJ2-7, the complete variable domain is EPEVTQTPSHQVTQMGQEVILRCVPISNHLYFYWYRQILGQKVEFLVSFYNNEISEKSEIFDDQFSVERPDGSNFTLKIRSTKLEDSAMYFCASTRDRGSEQYFGPGTRLTVT.

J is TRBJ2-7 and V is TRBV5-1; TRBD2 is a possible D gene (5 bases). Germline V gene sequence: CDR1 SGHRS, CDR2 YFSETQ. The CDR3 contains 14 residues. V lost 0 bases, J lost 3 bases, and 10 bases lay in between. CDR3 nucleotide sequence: TGCGCCAGCAGCTTGGGCCACGGGGACTACGAGCAGTACTTC. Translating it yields CASSLGHGDYEQYF.

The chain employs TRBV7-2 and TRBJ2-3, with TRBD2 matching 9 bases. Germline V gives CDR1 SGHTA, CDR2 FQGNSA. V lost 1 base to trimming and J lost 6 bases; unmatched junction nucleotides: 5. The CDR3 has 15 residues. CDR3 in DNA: TGTGCCAGCAGCTTAGTGCCTCTAGCGGGGGATACGCAGTATTTT. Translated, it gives CASSLVPLAGDTQYF.

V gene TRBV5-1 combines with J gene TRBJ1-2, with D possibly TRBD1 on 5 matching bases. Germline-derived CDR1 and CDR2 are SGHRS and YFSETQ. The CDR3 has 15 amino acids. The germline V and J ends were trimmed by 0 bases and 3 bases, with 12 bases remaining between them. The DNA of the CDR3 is TGCGCCAGCAGCTTGGGCGGGACGGCCGACTATGGCTACACCTTC. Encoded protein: CASSLGGTADYGYTF. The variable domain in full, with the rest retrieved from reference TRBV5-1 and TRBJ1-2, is KAGVTQTPRYLIKTRGQQVTLSCSPISGHRSVSWYQQTPGQGLQFLFEYFSETQRNKGNFPGRFSGRQFSNSRSEMNVSTLELGDSALYLCASSLGGTADYGYTFGSGTRLTVV.

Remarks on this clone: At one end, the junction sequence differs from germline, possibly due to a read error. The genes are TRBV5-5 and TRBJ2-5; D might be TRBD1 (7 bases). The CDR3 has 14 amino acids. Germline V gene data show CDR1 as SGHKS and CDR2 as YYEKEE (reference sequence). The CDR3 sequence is CASSLPHGQEGGHF. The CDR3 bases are TGTGCCAGCAGCCTACCACACGGACAGGAAGGGGGGCACTTC. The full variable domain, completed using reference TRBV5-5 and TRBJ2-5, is DAGVTQSPTHLIKTRGQQVTLRCSPISGHKSVSWYQQVLGQGPQFIFQYYEKEERGRGNFPDRFSARQFPNYSSELNVNALLLGDSALYLCASSLPHGQEGGHFGPGTRLLVL.

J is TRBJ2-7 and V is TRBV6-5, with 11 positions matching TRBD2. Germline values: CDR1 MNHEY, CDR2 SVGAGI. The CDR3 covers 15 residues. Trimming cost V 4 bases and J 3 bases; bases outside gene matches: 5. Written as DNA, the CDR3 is TGTGCCAGCAGTTCGGGGGGACTAGCGGTCTACGAGCAGTACTTC. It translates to CASSSGGLAVYEQYF.

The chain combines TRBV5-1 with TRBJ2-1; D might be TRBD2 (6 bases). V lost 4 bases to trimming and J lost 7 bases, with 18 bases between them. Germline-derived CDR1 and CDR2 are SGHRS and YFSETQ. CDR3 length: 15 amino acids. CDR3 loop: CASSQGLADANEQFF. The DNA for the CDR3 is TGCGCCAGCAGCCAGGGACTCGCGGACGCGAATGAGCAGTTCTTC.

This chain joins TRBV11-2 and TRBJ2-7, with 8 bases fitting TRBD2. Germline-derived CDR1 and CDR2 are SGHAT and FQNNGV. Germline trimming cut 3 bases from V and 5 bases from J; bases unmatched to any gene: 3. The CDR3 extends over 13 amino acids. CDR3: CASSFGTRNEQYF. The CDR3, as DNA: TGTGCCAGCAGCTTCGGGACTAGGAACGAGCAGTACTTC.

In DNA, the CDR3 is TGCAGCGTTGCGAACAGGGGCGGTAATGAAAAACTGTTTTTT. This gives the protein CSVANRGGNEKLFF. V gene TRBV29-1 combines with J gene TRBJ1-4, with TRBD1 identical over 7 bases. This CDR3 spans 14 amino acids. The germline gives CDR1 SQVTM, CDR2 ANQGSEA. The junction had 6 bases not matched to a gene; V was cut back by 4 bases and J by 4 bases.

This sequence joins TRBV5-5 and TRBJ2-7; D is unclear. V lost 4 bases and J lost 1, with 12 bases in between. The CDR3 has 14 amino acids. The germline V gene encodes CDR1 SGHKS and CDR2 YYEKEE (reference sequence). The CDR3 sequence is CASSPAGTSYEQYF. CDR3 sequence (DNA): TGTGCCAGCAGCCCAGCCGGAACGTCCTACGAGCAGTACTTC. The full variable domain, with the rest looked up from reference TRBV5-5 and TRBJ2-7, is DAGVTQSPTHLIKTRGQQVTLRCSPISGHKSVSWYQQVLGQGPQFIFQYYEKEERGRGNFPDRFSARQFPNYSSELNVNALLLGDSALYLCASSPAGTSYEQYFGPGTRLTVT.

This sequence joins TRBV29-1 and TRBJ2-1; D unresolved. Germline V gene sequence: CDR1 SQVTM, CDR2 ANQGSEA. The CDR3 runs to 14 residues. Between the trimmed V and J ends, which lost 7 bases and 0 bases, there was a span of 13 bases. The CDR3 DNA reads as TGCAGCGGCCATAGACTGAGCTCCTACAATGAGCAGTTCTTC. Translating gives CSGHRLSSYNEQFF.

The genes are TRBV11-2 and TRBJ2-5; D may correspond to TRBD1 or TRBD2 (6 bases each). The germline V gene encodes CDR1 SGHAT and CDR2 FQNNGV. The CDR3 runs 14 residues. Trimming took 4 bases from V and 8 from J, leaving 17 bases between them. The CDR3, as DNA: TGTGCCAGCAGCTCCTTGAGGGGGGAGATAACCCAGTACTTC. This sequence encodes CASSSLRGEITQYF. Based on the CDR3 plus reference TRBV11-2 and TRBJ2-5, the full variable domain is EAGVAQSPRYKIIEKRQSVAFWCNPISGHATLYWYQQILGQGPKLLIQFQNNGVVDDSQLPKDRFSAERLKGVDSTLKIQPAKLEDSAVYLCASSSLRGEITQYFGPGTRLLVL.

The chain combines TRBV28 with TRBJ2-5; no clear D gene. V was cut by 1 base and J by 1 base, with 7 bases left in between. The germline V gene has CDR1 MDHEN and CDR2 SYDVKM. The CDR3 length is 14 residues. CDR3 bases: TGTGCCAGCAGTTTATTGGTACTCCAAGAGACCCAGTACTTC. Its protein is CASSLLVLQETQYF.

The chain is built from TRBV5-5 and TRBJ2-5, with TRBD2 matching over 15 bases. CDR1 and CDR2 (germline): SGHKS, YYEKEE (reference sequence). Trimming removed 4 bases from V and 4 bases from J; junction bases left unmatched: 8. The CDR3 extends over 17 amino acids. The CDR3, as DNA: TGTGCCAGCAGCCAGGGACTAGCGGGAGGACGAGGAGAGACCCAGTACTTC. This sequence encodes CASSQGLAGGRGETQYF.

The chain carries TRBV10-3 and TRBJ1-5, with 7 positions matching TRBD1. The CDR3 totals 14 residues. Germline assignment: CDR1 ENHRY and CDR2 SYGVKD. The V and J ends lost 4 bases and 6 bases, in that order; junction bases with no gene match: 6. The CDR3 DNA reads TGTGCCATCAGTGCCCAGGGGGAGGTTCAGCCCCAGCATTTT. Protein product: CAISAQGEVQPQHF.

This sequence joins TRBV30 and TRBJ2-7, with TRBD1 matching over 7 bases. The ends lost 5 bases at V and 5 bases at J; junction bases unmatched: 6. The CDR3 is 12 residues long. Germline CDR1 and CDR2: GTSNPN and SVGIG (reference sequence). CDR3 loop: CAWGTGVHEQYF. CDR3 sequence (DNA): TGTGCCTGGGGAACAGGGGTGCACGAGCAGTACTTC.

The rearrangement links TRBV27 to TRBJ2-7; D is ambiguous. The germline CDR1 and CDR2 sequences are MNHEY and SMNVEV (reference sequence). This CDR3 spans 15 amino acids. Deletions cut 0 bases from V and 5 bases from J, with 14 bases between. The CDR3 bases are TGTGCCAGCAGTTTATCGTACCGGGTGGGTAACGAGCAGTACTTC. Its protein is CASSLSYRVGNEQYF.

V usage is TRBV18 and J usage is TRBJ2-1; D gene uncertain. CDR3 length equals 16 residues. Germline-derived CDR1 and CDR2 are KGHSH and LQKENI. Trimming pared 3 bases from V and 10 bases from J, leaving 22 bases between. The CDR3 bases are TGTGCCAGCTCACCCGACGGCAAACTACCAGTCGGCGAGCAGTTCTTC. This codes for CASSPDGKLPVGEQFF. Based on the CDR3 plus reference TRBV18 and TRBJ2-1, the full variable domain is NAGVMQNPRHLVRRRGQEARLRCSPMKGHSHVYWYRQLPEEGLKFMVYLQKENIIDESGMPKERFSAEFPKEGPSILRIQQVVRGDSAAYFCASSPDGKLPVGEQFFGPGTRLTVL.

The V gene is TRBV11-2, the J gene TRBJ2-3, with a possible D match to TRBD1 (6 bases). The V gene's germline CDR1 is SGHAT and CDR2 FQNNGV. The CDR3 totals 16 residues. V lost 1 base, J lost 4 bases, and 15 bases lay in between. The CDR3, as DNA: TGTGCCAGCAGCTTAGTTGGCCAGGGGAACCCAGATACGCAGTATTTT. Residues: CASSLVGQGNPDTQYF.

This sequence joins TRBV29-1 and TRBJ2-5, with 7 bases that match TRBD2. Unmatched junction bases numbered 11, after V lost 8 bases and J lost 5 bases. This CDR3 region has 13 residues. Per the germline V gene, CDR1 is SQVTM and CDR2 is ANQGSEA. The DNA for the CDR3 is TGCAGCACTCAAAGGGGAGGGTCGGAGACCCAGTACTTC. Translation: CSTQRGGSETQYF. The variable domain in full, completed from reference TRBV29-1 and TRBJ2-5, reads SAVISQKPSRDICQRGTSLTIQCQVDSQVTMMFWYRQQPGQSLTLIATANQGSEATYESGFVIDKFPISRPNLTFSTLTVSNMSPEDSSIYLCSTQRGGSETQYFGPGTRLLVL.

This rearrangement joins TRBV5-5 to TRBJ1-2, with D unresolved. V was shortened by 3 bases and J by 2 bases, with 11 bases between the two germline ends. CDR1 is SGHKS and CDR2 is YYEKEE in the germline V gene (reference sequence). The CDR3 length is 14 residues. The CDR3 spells CASSSESWNYGYTF. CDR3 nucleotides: TGTGCCAGCAGCTCGGAGTCCTGGAACTATGGCTACACCTTC.

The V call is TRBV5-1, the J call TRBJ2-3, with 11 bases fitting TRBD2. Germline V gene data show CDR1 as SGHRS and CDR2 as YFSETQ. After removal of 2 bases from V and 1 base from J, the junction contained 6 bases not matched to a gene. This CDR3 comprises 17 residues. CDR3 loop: CASSLRLAGWGTDTQYF. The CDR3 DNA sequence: TGCGCCAGCAGCTTACGACTAGCGGGATGGGGCACAGATACGCAGTATTTT. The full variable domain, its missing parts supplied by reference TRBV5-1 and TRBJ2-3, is KAGVTQTPRYLIKTRGQQVTLSCSPISGHRSVSWYQQTPGQGLQFLFEYFSETQRNKGNFPGRFSGRQFSNSRSEMNVSTLELGDSALYLCASSLRLAGWGTDTQYFGPGTRLTVL.

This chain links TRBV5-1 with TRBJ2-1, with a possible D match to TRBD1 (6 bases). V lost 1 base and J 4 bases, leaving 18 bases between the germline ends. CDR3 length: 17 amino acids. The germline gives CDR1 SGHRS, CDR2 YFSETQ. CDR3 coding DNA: TGCGCCAGCAGCTTGTCGCCCGAGCAGGGGCTATACAATGAGCAGTTCTTC. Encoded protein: CASSLSPEQGLYNEQFF.

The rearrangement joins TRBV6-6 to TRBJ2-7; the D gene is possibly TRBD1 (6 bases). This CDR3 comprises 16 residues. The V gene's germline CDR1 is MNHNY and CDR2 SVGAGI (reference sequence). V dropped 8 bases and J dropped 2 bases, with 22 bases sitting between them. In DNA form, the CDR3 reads TGTGCCAGCTGTACCCTGTTCCTCAGGGGAACCTACGAGCAGTACTTC. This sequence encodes CASCTLFLRGTYEQYF.